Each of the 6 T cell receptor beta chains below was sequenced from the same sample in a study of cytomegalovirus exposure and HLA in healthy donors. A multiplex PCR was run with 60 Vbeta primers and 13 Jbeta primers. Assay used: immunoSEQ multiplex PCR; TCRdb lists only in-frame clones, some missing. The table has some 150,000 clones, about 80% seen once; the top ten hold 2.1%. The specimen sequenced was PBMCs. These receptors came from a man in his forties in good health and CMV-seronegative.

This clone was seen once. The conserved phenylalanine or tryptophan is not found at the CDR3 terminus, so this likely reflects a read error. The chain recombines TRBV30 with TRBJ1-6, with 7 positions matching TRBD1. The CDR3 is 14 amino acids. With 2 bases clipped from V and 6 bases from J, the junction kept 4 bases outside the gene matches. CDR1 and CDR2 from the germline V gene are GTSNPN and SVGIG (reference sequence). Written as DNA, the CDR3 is TGTGCCTGGAGTCCCGGGACAGTTAATTCACCCCTCCACCTT. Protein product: CAWSPGTVNSPLHL.

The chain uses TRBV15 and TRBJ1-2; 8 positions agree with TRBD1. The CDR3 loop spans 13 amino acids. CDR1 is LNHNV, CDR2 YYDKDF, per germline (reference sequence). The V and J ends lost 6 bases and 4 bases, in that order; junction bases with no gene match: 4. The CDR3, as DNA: TGTGCCACCAGTCGGGGGACAGGCTATGGCTACACCTTC. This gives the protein CATSRGTGYGYTF.

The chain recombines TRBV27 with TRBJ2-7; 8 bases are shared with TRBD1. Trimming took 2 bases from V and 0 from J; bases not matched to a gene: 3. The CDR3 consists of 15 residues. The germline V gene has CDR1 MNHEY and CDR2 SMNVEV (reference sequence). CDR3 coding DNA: TGTGCCAGCAGTTTAATGGGACAGGCCTCCTACGAGCAGTACTTC. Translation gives CASSLMGQASYEQYF.

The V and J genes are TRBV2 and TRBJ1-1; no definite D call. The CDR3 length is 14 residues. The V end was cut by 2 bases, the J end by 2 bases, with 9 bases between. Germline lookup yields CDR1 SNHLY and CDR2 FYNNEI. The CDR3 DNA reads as TGTGCCAGCAGTGAAATGCAAACTAACACTGAAGCTTTCTTT. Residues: CASSEMQTNTEAFF.

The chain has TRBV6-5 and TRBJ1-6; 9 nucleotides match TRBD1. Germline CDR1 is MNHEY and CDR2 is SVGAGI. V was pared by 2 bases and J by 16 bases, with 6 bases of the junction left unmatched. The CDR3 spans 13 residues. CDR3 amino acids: CASSYNGQGLLHF. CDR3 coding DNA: TGTGCCAGCAGTTACAATGGACAGGGGCTGCTCCACTTT.

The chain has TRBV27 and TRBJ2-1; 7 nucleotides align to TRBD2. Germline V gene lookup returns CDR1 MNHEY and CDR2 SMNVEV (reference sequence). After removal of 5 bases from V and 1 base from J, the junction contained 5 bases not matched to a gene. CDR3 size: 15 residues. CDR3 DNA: TGTGCCAGCAGTCCAACAGCGGGATCCTACAATGAGCAGTTCTTC. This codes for CASSPTAGSYNEQFF.